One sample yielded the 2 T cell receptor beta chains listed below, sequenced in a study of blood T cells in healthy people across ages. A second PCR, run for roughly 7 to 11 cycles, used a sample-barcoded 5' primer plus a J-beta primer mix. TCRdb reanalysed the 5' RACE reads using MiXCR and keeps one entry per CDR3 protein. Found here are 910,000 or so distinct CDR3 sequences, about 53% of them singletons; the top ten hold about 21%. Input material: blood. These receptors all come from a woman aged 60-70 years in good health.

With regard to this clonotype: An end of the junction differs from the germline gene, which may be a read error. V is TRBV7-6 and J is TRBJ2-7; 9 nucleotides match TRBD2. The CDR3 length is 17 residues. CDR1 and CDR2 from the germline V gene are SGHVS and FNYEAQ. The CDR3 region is CASCLGIGAGGPGEQYF. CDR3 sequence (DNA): TGTGCCAGCTGCTTAGGAATTGGCGCGGGAGGGCCGGGGGAGCAGTACTTC.

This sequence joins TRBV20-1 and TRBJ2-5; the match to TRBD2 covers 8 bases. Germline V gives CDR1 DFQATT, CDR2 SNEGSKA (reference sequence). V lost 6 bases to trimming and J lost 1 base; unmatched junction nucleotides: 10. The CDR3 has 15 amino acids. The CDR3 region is CSASPPGGIQETQYF. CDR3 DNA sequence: TGCAGTGCGAGCCCCCCGGGGGGGATCCAAGAGACCCAGTACTTC.